These 11 T cell receptor beta chains came from one sample sequenced in a study of PD-1 blockade in classical Hodgkin lymphoma. Sequenced by immunoSEQ multiplex PCR; TCRdb stores in-frame clones only, minus some. The sample shows about 84,000 clones, approximately 88% of them seen only once. All trial patients relapsed after autologous stem cell transplantation. The source was peripheral blood mononuclear cells (PBMCs), collected at baseline. The receptor set was obtained from a human donor with classical Hodgkin lymphoma.

The chain joins TRBV4-3 to TRBJ2-6; 7 positions agree with TRBD1. The CDR3 is made up of 14 amino acids. Germline V gene data show CDR1 as LGHNA and CDR2 as YSLEER. Germline trimming cut 3 bases from V and 11 bases from J; bases unmatched to any gene: 7. This chain's CDR3 is CASSQTGPRDVLTF. Written as DNA, the CDR3 is TGCGCCAGCAGCCAGACAGGGCCCCGGGACGTCCTGACTTTC.

Written as DNA, the CDR3 is TGTGCCTGGACTAGACCACAGGGGATAAACACTGAAGCTTTCTTT. Translation gives CAWTRPQGINTEAFF. The chain links TRBV30 to TRBJ1-1; 7 nucleotides agree with TRBD1. CDR3 length equals 15 residues. V was pared by 4 bases and J by 2 bases, with 10 bases of the junction left unmatched. The V gene's germline CDR1 is GTSNPN and CDR2 SVGIG (reference sequence).

This chain's CDR3 is CASSLDRSSYNEQFF. CDR3 DNA sequence: TGTGCCAGCAGCTTAGACCGGAGCTCCTACAATGAGCAGTTCTTC. The chain uses TRBV7-6 and TRBJ2-1; D is undetermined. Germline V gene data show CDR1 as SGHVS and CDR2 as FNYEAQ. Trimming took 1 base from V and 0 from J, leaving 7 bases between them. The CDR3 has 15 amino acids.

This chain connects TRBV6-4 to TRBJ2-3, with a possible D match to TRBD2 (6 bases). Trimming took off 8 bases at V and 4 bases at J, with 16 bases between the two ends. Germline CDR1 reads MRHNA; CDR2 reads SNTAGT. CDR3 length equals 14 residues. The CDR3 DNA follows: TGTGCCAGCGGAAGACTAGAGGGGCCAGATACGCAGTATTTT. It encodes CASGRLEGPDTQYF.

This clone was seen more than once but under ten times. The V and J genes are TRBV19 and TRBJ1-5; tentative D call: TRBD1 (6 bases). The ends were cut back, 4 bases at V and 0 bases at J, with 13 bases in the middle. Per the germline V gene, CDR1 is LNHDA and CDR2 is SQIVND (reference sequence). CDR3 size: 16 residues. This chain's CDR3 is CASSRTGQYSNQPQHF. The CDR3 DNA reads TGTGCCAGTAGTAGGACGGGACAATATAGCAATCAGCCCCAGCATTTT.

The chain has TRBV6-5 and TRBJ1-1, with a tentative D call TRBD1 (6 bases). Germline-derived CDR1 and CDR2 are MNHEY and SVGAGI. V lost 8 bases to trimming and J lost 2 bases, with 12 bases between them. The CDR3 sequence is 13 residues long. Here the CDR3 reads CASQGIVNTEAFF. CDR3 bases: TGTGCCAGCCAGGGGATAGTCAACACTGAAGCTTTCTTT.

This rearrangement joins TRBV27 to TRBJ2-7; tentative D call: TRBD1 (5 bases). V was clipped by 2 bases and J by 3 bases, with 14 bases between them. The CDR3 totals 15 residues. In germline, CDR1 is MNHEY, CDR2 SMNVEV (reference sequence). For the CDR3, the DNA is TGTGCCAGCAGTTTAAGGGGCCAGGGTTTCTACGAGCAGTACTTC. Residues: CASSLRGQGFYEQYF.

This clone was detected only once. The rearrangement joins TRBV7-2 to TRBJ2-2; TRBD1 or TRBD2 may be the D gene (5 bases each). Germline V CDR1 and CDR2: SGHTA, FQGNSA. CDR3 length: 16 amino acids. V was pared by 1 base and J by 5 bases, with 14 bases between. CDR3 residues: CASSLEGPAVTGELFF. DNA for the CDR3: TGTGCCAGCAGCTTAGAGGGACCAGCCGTAACCGGGGAGCTGTTTTTT.

The rearrangement links TRBV6-5 to TRBJ1-3; D is uncertain. Germline values: CDR1 MNHEY, CDR2 SVGAGI. The CDR3 is 15 amino acids. Trimming took 0 bases from V and 1 from J, leaving 7 bases between them. The CDR3 region is CASSYSRGSGNTIYF. The CDR3 coding sequence is TGTGCCAGCAGTTACTCGAGAGGTTCTGGAAACACCATATATTTT.

This chain uses TRBV4-1 with TRBJ1-2; D possibly corresponds to TRBD1 (5 bases). The CDR3 extends over 13 amino acids. V was pared by 4 bases and J by 4 bases, with 10 bases between. Germline V CDR1 and CDR2: MGHRA, YSYEKL. The CDR3 DNA is TGCGCCAGCAGCCTAGCAGGGACCTATGGCTACACCTTC. It encodes CASSLAGTYGYTF.

The gene calls are TRBV28 and TRBJ1-2; tentatively, D is TRBD1 (5 bases). The CDR3 has 15 amino acids. Trimming cost V 7 bases and J 8 bases, with 23 bases left between them. Germline V gene data show CDR1 as MDHEN and CDR2 as SYDVKM. As DNA, the CDR3 is TGTGCCAGCACCCGCGGCTGGACAATCAGTGGGGGCTACACCTTC. Protein product: CASTRGWTISGGYTF.